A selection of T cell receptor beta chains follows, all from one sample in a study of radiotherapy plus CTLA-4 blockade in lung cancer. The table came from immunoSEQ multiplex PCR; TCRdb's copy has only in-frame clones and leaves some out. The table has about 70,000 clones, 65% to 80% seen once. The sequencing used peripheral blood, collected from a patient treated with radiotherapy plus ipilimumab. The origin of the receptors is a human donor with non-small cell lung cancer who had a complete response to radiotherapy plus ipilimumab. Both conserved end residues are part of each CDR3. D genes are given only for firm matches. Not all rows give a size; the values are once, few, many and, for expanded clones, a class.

TGTGCCAGCAGTGAAGCCGGACAGGGGGCTGAAGCTTTCTTT,CASSEAGQGAEAFF,NA,TRBD1,14,TRBV25-1,TRBJ1-1
TGTGCCAGCTCACCTGGACGGGGGGGCCTGGGTGAGCAGTTCTTC,CASSPGRGGLGEQFF,NA,TRBD2,15,TRBV18,TRBJ2-1
TGTGCCAGTGGAGGCATCCAAGAGACCCAGTACTTC,CASGGIQETQYF,NA,NA,12,TRBV19,TRBJ2-5
TGTGCCAGCAGCTTAGAACAGGGGGCTTACACCGGGGAGCTGTTTTTT,CASSLEQGAYTGELFF,NA,TRBD1,16,TRBV7-9,TRBJ2-2
TGTGCCAGCAGTGAGGACGGGACAGGGATGAACACTGAAGCTTTCTTT,CASSEDGTGMNTEAFF,once,TRBD1,16,TRBV2,TRBJ1-1
TGTGCCTGGAGTGTATACGGGGGCAATCAGCCCCAGCATTTT,CAWSVYGGNQPQHF,NA,NA,14,TRBV30,TRBJ1-5
TGCGCCAGCAGTTTAGTCTTCAGGGGGGCCTCCTACGAGCAGTACTTC,CASSLVFRGASYEQYF,NA,NA,16,TRBV5-1,TRBJ2-7
TGTGCCATCAGTGCAGAACAGGGGGGAGGAGGGTATAATTCACCCCTCCACTTT,CAISAEQGGGGYNSPLHF,NA,TRBD1,18,TRBV10-3,TRBJ1-6
TGTGCCAGCAGCTTTCCAGCGGTTAACACCGGGGAGCTGTTTTTT,CASSFPAVNTGELFF,NA,NA,15,TRBV11-2,TRBJ2-2
TGTGCCAGCAGCCCACTGACAGGCACCTACGAGCAGTACTTC,CASSPLTGTYEQYF,NA,NA,14,TRBV5-8,TRBJ2-7
TGTGCCAGCAGCCCCCGTATGGGGGCGGGCACCGGGGAGCTGTTTTTT,CASSPRMGAGTGELFF,NA,NA,16,TRBV9,TRBJ2-2
TGTGCCAGCAGTTTAGTTTCAGGTTATGGCTACACCTTC,CASSLVSGYGYTF,NA,NA,13,TRBV28,TRBJ1-2